The 20 T cell receptor beta chains reported below all come from one sample, sequenced in a study of blood T cell repertoires in COVID-19. Profiled with immunoSEQ multiplex PCR; TCRdb holds only in-frame clones, not every one. Of roughly 170,000 clones in the sample, more than 75% were seen once. The sequencing input was peripheral blood. These receptor sequences come from a man aged 35 to 55 with active or convalescent COVID-19.

The chain employs TRBV28 and TRBJ1-3; 11 nucleotides line up with TRBD1. The trim removed 6 bases at V and 8 bases at J, leaving 15 bases unmatched. The CDR3 is 17 residues long. CDR1 and CDR2 from the germline V gene are MDHEN and SYDVKM. The CDR3 sequence is CASRYVPGQGESDTIYF. The CDR3 coding sequence is TGTGCCAGCAGATATGTACCGGGACAGGGGGAGTCGGACACCATATATTTT. Combining the CDR3 with reference TRBV28 and TRBJ1-3 gives the whole variable domain DVKVTQSSRYLVKRTGEKVFLECVQDMDHENMFWYRQDPGLGLRLIYFSYDVKMKEKGDIPEGYSVSREKKERFSLILESASTNQTSMYLCASRYVPGQGESDTIYFGEGSWLTVV.

V usage is TRBV19 and J usage is TRBJ1-1; D remains unclear. The CDR3 contains 12 residues. Germline values: CDR1 LNHDA, CDR2 SQIVND (reference sequence). V lost 4 bases to trimming and J lost 7 bases, with 10 bases between them. CDR3 amino acids: CASSTPAGEAFF. CDR3 bases: TGTGCCAGTAGTACCCCGGCAGGTGAAGCTTTCTTT.

The chain carries TRBV7-6 and TRBJ2-3, with 7 bases identical to TRBD2. There are 14 residues in the CDR3. J was trimmed by 4 bases and V by 6 bases; bases with no gene match: 7. Germline-derived CDR1 and CDR2 are SGHVS and FNYEAQ. The CDR3 bases are TGTGCCAGCAGGCTGGGGGGGGTGTCAGATACGCAGTATTTT. Translating gives CASRLGGVSDTQYF.

This sequence joins TRBV30 and TRBJ2-7; 11 bases line up with TRBD2. Germline loops: CDR1 GTSNPN, CDR2 SVGIG (reference sequence). Trimming cost V 5 bases and J 5 bases; bases outside gene matches: 8. The CDR3 runs to 14 residues. The DNA of the CDR3 is TGTGCCTGGCGTAGCGGGGGGGCGCGGCACGAGCAGTACTTC. Amino acid sequence: CAWRSGGARHEQYF.

This chain joins TRBV9 and TRBJ1-3; D gene uncertain. Per the germline V gene, CDR1 is SGDLS and CDR2 is YYNGEE. V lost 3 bases to trimming and J lost 0 bases, with 7 bases between them. This CDR3 is built from 14 residues. The CDR3 is CASSARLSGNTIYF. CDR3 DNA: TGTGCCAGCAGCGCCAGGCTCTCTGGAAACACCATATATTTT.

The chain links TRBV5-1 to TRBJ2-7, with D possibly matching TRBD1 (5 bases). CDR1 SGHRS and CDR2 YFSETQ come from the germline V gene. Trimming stripped 0 bases from V and 2 bases from J, with 9 bases between. This CDR3 is 14 amino acids long. The CDR3 reads CASSLVGATYEQYF. CDR3 DNA: TGCGCCAGCAGCTTGGTAGGGGCGACCTACGAGCAGTACTTC. The variable domain in full, completed from reference TRBV5-1 and TRBJ2-7, reads KAGVTQTPRYLIKTRGQQVTLSCSPISGHRSVSWYQQTPGQGLQFLFEYFSETQRNKGNFPGRFSGRQFSNSRSEMNVSTLELGDSALYLCASSLVGATYEQYFGPGTRLTVT.

The chain links TRBV2 to TRBJ1-4; TRBD1 aligns across 10 bases. The germline CDR1 and CDR2 sequences are SNHLY and FYNNEI. The CDR3 length is 14 residues. The V segment lost 6 bases and the J segment 8 bases; nucleotides outside the gene matches: 6. For the CDR3, the DNA is TGTGCCAGCAGATGGACAGGGGGGGAGGAAAAACTGTTTTTT. It is translated as CASRWTGGEEKLFF. Based on the CDR3 plus reference TRBV2 and TRBJ1-4, the full variable domain is EPEVTQTPSHQVTQMGQEVILRCVPISNHLYFYWYRQILGQKVEFLVSFYNNEISEKSEIFDDQFSVERPDGSNFTLKIRSTKLEDSAMYFCASRWTGGEEKLFFGSGTQLSVL.

The chain is built from TRBV19 and TRBJ2-5; possibly TRBD1 for D (6 bases). Trimming removed 1 base at V and 5 bases at J, with 11 bases between. There are 14 residues in the CDR3. The germline gives CDR1 LNHDA, CDR2 SQIVND (reference sequence). CDR3 in amino acids: CASSIVGGQETQYF. The CDR3 coding sequence is TGTGCCAGTAGTATAGTTGGGGGCCAGGAGACCCAGTACTTC.

This chain joins TRBV28 and TRBJ2-3; 9 nucleotides line up with TRBD2. The germline V gene encodes CDR1 MDHEN and CDR2 SYDVKM. This CDR3 is 16 amino acids long. V shed 3 bases and J 3 bases; nucleotides not matched to a gene: 7. The chain's CDR3 is CASSLVAGAGTDTQYF. The CDR3 DNA follows: TGTGCCAGCAGTTTGGTAGCGGGGGCGGGAACAGATACGCAGTATTTT. Using reference TRBV28 and TRBJ2-3 for the parts outside the CDR3, the full variable domain is DVKVTQSSRYLVKRTGEKVFLECVQDMDHENMFWYRQDPGLGLRLIYFSYDVKMKEKGDIPEGYSVSREKKERFSLILESASTNQTSMYLCASSLVAGAGTDTQYFGPGTRLTVL.

The chain carries TRBV15 and TRBJ2-5; 7 nucleotides line up with TRBD1. V lost 1 base, J lost 7 bases, and 12 bases stayed unmatched. CDR3 length equals 16 residues. The germline gives CDR1 LNHNV, CDR2 YYDKDF (reference sequence). The CDR3 sequence: CATSRGVGGPSGTQYF. The CDR3 bases are TGTGCCACCAGCAGAGGGGTAGGGGGCCCCTCAGGGACCCAGTACTTC. Full variable domain (remainder filled in from reference TRBV15 and TRBJ2-5): DAMVIQNPRYQVTQFGKPVTLSCSQTLNHNVMYWYQQKSSQAPKLLFHYYDKDFNNEADTPDNFQSRRPNTSFCFLDIRSPGLGDTAMYLCATSRGVGGPSGTQYFGPGTRLLVL.

This sequence joins TRBV5-1 and TRBJ2-7; D might be TRBD2 (5 bases). CDR1 SGHRS and CDR2 YFSETQ come from the germline V gene. CDR3 length: 15 residues. V shed 0 bases and J shed 6 bases, with 16 bases lying between them. This CDR3 reads CASSLGSGKRSEQYF. The CDR3 coding sequence is TGCGCCAGCAGCTTGGGATCGGGGAAACGCAGCGAGCAGTACTTC.

The gene calls are TRBV7-3 and TRBJ2-6; TRBD2 aligns across 8 bases. The CDR3 is 20 residues long. CDR1 is SGHTA and CDR2 is FQGTGA in the germline V gene. J gave up 0 bases and V 5 bases, and 15 bases lay outside the gene matches. For the CDR3, the DNA is TGTGCCAGCAGCCAGAGAATCGGCGGGGGGCTCCTCTCTGGGGCCAACGTCCTGACTTTC. Translation: CASSQRIGGGLLSGANVLTF.

The chain recombines TRBV6-6 with TRBJ1-3; D unresolved. V lost 0 bases and J lost 0, with 6 bases in between. Germline V gives CDR1 MNHNY, CDR2 SVGAGI (reference sequence). The CDR3 length is 15 residues. The CDR3 is CASSYSADSGNTIYF. The CDR3 DNA follows: TGTGCCAGCAGTTACTCGGCAGACTCTGGAAACACCATATATTTT.

The genes are TRBV4-1 and TRBJ2-7; tentative D call: TRBD2 (5 bases). This CDR3 spans 14 amino acids. Germline V gives CDR1 MGHRA, CDR2 YSYEKL. The germline V and J ends were trimmed by 1 base and 3 bases, with 10 bases remaining between them. In DNA, the CDR3 is TGCGCCAGCAGCCAAGGCGGGCTGGTCTACGAGCAGTACTTC. It specifies CASSQGGLVYEQYF.

V gene TRBV4-2 combines with J gene TRBJ1-6, with 12 positions matching TRBD1. Losses at the gene ends were 1 base for V and 9 bases for J; bases not matched to a gene: 7. Germline CDR1 LGHNA, CDR2 YNFKEQ. The CDR3 has 17 amino acids. Here the CDR3 DNA reads TGTGCCAGCAGCCAAGTGGCGGGACAGGGGGCGGGTTCACCCCTCCACTTT. Its translation: CASSQVAGQGAGSPLHF.

The chain joins TRBV7-2 to TRBJ1-3, with 7 bases fitting TRBD1. V dropped 1 base and J dropped 2; count of bases not matched to a gene: 2. CDR1 and CDR2 from the germline V gene are SGHTA and FQGNSA. The CDR3 consists of 15 residues. CDR3 residues: CASSLETGAGNTIYF. CDR3 coding DNA: TGTGCCAGCAGCTTAGAAACAGGGGCTGGAAACACCATATATTTT. Supplemented by reference TRBV7-2 and TRBJ1-3, the full variable domain reads GAGVSQSPSNKVTEKGKDVELRCDPISGHTALYWYRQSLGQGLEFLIYFQGNSAPDKSGLPSDRFSAERTGGSVSTLTIQRTQQEDSAVYLCASSLETGAGNTIYFGEGSWLTVV.

The chain has TRBV5-1 and TRBJ1-1; D gene uncertain. Germline loops: CDR1 SGHRS, CDR2 YFSETQ. The CDR3 is made up of 14 amino acids. Trimming cost V 0 bases and J 1 base, with 7 bases left between them. In nucleotides, the CDR3 is TGCGCCAGCAGCTTGGAGAGCGGGAACACTGAAGCTTTCTTT. Residues: CASSLESGNTEAFF.

This chain uses TRBV5-1 with TRBJ2-3, with 9 bases lining up with TRBD1. There are 16 residues in the CDR3. Germline CDR1 SGHRS, CDR2 YFSETQ. Trimming cost V 3 bases and J 4 bases; bases outside gene matches: 9. This CDR3 reads CASSSGWTGEADTQYF. The CDR3 region has the DNA TGCGCCAGCAGCTCGGGTTGGACAGGGGAGGCAGATACGCAGTATTTT.

CDR3: CASGSTGWQPQHF. The CDR3 region has the DNA TGTGCTAGTGGTTCTACAGGGTGGCAGCCCCAGCATTTT. The chain employs TRBV12-5 and TRBJ1-5, with D perhaps TRBD1 (6 bases). In germline, CDR1 is LGHNT, CDR2 FRNRAP. V shed 4 bases and J shed 7 bases, with 11 bases lying between them. The CDR3 covers 13 residues.

The chain joins TRBV7-9 to TRBJ2-7, with D perhaps matching TRBD1 (6 bases). The V end lost 5 bases, the J end lost 0 bases, and 8 bases lay between the germline ends. The CDR3 is 13 residues long. CDR1 is SEHNR and CDR2 is FQNEAQ in the germline V gene (reference sequence). The CDR3 is CASSVTGSYEQYF. The CDR3 DNA follows: TGTGCCAGCAGCGTGACAGGCTCCTACGAGCAGTACTTC.